This entry describes one T cell receptor (beta chain). The clone's antigen remains unknown. No base quality information exists; no much larger clone differs at one position. The sample comes from a study of vaccination and CD4 T cells after COVID-19 (dated by TCRdb to 2022 to 2024). As for the study more broadly: The convalescent cohort included six males and four females, with two Hispanic individuals, seven Caucasians, two Asians and one multiracial person. Participants received two doses of either the Pfizer-BioNTech BNT162b2 vaccine (n=8) or the Moderna mRNA-1273 vaccine (n=2). Post-COVID blood samples from convalescent patients were collected a median of 101 days after diagnosis, with a range of roughly 30 to 161 days. Post-vaccine blood samples were obtained a median of about 72 days after the second vaccine dose, with a range of about 12 to 241 days. Culture stimuli were overlapping spike peptide pools from SARS-CoV-2 and from the common cold coronaviruses HCoV-NL63, HCoV-OC43 and HCoV-229E. As controls, cultures received a CEFX viral epitope pool (the positive control), an HIV-1 Nef peptide pool (the negative control), or no peptide at all. In 10 COVID-19 convalescent patients and a few infection-naive healthy vaccine recipients, researchers compared the spike-specific CD4+ TCR repertoire from before mRNA vaccination with the repertoire from after. Memory CD4+ T cell crossreactivity between SARS-CoV-2 and common cold coronavirus spike proteins was assessed at the TCR clonotype level in an earlier paper using these donors. The full study reports these points: In convalescent patients, nearly all vaccine-specific clones (304 of 307) were found to be mono-reactive for SARS-CoV-2 spike rather than cross-reactive with common cold coronaviruses. In convalescent patients, a median 86.3% of post-vaccine SARS-CoV-2-reactive clones were detected only after vaccination, and vaccine-specific priming was suggested by this finding. Only a relatively small number of convalescent patients were included in the study, and early timepoints following natural infection were not analyzed. An increase in the median number of SARS-CoV-2-reactive clonotypes from approximately 20 after infection to a few dozen after vaccination was observed, but the change was not found to be significant.

The sample's treatment or condition label, in plain terms: roughly 10-day PBMC culture with coronavirus spike peptide pools or control peptides (ViraFEST assay). CD4+ T cells from unexposed donors were collected before the COVID-19 pandemic (2011-2018). The ViraFEST assay was used in the study, in which antigen-specific T cells were expanded with peptide pools and expanded clonotypes were subsequently identified by TCR sequencing. Around 2 million PBMCs per well were cultured in IMDM with approximately 4.9% human AB serum and approximately 10 IU/ml IL-2, plus 10 ug/ml peptide pools. On days 3 and 7, half of the culture medium was replaced with fresh IL-2-containing medium. Once the cells had been in culture for around ten days, the EasySep CD4+ T cell isolation kit was used to isolate CD4+ T cells by negative selection. As cell number allowed, CD4+ T cells from unexposed donors were tested for reactivity to SARS-CoV-2 S and N and to four common cold coronavirus spike pools. PBMCs were separated from whole blood using Ficoll-Paque Plus gradient centrifugation and then either used fresh or cryopreserved at -140C. In general, triplicate wells were set up for every culture condition. Leukapheresis product for the unexposed donors was bought commercially.

Library construction relied on PCR. DNA from cultured CD4+ T cells was subjected to TCR sequencing with the Oncomine TCR Beta short-read assay at the Johns Hopkins FTIC core. The QIAamp micro DNA kit was used to extract genomic DNA from the cultured CD4+ T cells. Oncomine TCR Beta libraries from cultured CD4+ T cells were pooled using unique dual indexes and sequenced on an Illumina iSeq 100. The study's processing was this. Non-productive sequences were filtered out, and CDR3s that did not start with C, did not end with F or W, or were shorter than 7 amino acids were discarded. The MANAFEST web application identified antigen-specific clonotypes by comparing peptide-stimulated wells against reference wells and other culture wells. For a clone to be called positive, the clone needed an FDR below 0.05, an odds ratio above 5, and a productive frequency above 0.1% in at least two of three replicate wells. A clonotype counted as cross-reactive if it showed significant expansion both in the SARS-CoV-2 spike wells and in at least one common cold coronavirus spike condition. CDR3 homology was assessed with Levenshtein distances (stringdist) and unrooted phylogenetic trees (ape) in R version 3.6.1. The public reads were reprocessed in TCRdb via fastp at Q25 and MiXCR, keeping in-frame beta chains. CDR3 protein sequences are deduplicated, and each keeps its most common genes and DNA. V and J calls and clone size were set by TCRdb, not the authors. This sample holds fewer than 7,000 distinct CDR3 sequences; about 30% were observed only once. The ten largest account for over 30% of the sample.

This receptor was obtained from a human donor in good health. The sample comprised CD4+ T cells from blood, cultured in vitro.

The CDR3 sequence is CASSWGQIYEQYF. The DNA sequence is as follows: TGTGCCAGCAGCTGGGGACAGATCTACGAGCAGTACTTC. The chain is assembled from TRBV7-8 and TRBJ2-7, with 7 junctional bases fitting TRBD1. Sequences SGHVS (CDR1) and FQNEAQ (CDR2) are obtained from the germline V gene. For this chain, trimming is 4 bases at the V end and 3 bases at the J end, and the number of junction bases without a gene match is 3. Its CDR3 holds 13 amino acids, cysteine through phenylalanine. Only the CDR3 DNA is retained, 39 bases long and in frame from the first base.